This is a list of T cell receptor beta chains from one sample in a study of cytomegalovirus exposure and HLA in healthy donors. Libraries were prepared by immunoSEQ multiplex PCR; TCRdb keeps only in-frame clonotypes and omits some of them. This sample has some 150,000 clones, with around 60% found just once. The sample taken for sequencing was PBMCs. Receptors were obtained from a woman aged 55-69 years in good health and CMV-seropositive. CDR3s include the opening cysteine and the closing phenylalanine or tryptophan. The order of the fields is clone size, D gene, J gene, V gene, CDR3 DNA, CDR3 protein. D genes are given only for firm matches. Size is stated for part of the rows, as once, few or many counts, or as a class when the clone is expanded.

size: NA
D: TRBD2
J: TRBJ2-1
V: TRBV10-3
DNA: TGTGCCATCAGTGAGTTAGCGGGCTCCTACAATGAGCAGTTCTTC
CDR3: CAISELAGSYNEQFF

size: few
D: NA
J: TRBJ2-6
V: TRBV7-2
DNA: TGTGCCAGCAGCCCCGTACTTGGGGCCAACGTCCTGACTTTC
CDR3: CASSPVLGANVLTF

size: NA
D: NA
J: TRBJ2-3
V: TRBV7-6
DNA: TGTGCCAGCAGCTTAGCCGCGGGTAGCACAGATACGCAGTATTTT
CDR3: CASSLAAGSTDTQYF

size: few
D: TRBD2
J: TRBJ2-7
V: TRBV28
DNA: TGTGCCAGCAGTTCTCCGGGAGGTCCCATTCAGGAGCAGTACTTC
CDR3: CASSSPGGPIQEQYF

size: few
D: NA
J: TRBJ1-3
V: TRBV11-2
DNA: TGTGCCAGCAGCTTAATAGCAGCTCGAAACACCATATATTTT
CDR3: CASSLIAARNTIYF

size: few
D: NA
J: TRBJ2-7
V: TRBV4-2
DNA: TGTGCCAGCAGCCAAGTATCCTACGAGCAGTACTTC
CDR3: CASSQVSYEQYF

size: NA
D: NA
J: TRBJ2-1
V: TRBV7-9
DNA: TGTGCCAGCAGCTTAGTTAGCTATGGTGAGCAGTTCTTC
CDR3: CASSLVSYGEQFF

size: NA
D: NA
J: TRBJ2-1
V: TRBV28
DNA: TGTGCCAGCACCCGACAGGCGACTTACAATGAGCAGTTCTTC
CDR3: CASTRQATYNEQFF

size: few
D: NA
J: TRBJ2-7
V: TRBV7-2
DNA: TGTGCCAGCAGCTTAGAGGGGCTTGAGCAGTACTTC
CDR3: CASSLEGLEQYF

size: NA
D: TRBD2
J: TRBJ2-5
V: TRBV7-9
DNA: TGTGCCAGCAGCCCCCGGACTAGCGGGAGTACGTACCAAGAGACCCAGTACTTC
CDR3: CASSPRTSGSTYQETQYF

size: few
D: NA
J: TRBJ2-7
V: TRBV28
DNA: TGTGCCAGCAGTTATGGGGGCGAGGCCGAGCAGTACTTC
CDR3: CASSYGGEAEQYF

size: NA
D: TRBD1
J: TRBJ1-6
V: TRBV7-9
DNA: TGTGCCAGCGGTCTTACAGGGGGGAATTCACCCCTCCACTTT
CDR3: CASGLTGGNSPLHF

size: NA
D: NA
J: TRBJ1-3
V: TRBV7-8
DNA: TGTGCCAGCAGCCCGGGACTCAAAAACACCATATATTTT
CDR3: CASSPGLKNTIYF

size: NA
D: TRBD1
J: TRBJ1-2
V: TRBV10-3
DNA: TGTGCCATCACCCCGGGGACAGACTATGGCTACACCTTC
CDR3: CAITPGTDYGYTF

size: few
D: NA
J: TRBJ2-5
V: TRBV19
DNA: TGTGCCAGTAGAACTTCAGGGGAGACCCAGTACTTC
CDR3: CASRTSGETQYF

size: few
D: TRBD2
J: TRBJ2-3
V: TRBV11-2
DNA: TGTGCCAGCAGCCCGTACCCGACGGGAGGTGATACGCAGTATTTT
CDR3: CASSPYPTGGDTQYF

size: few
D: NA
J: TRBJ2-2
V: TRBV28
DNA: TGTGCCAGCAAAAGCCTTAACACCGGGGAGCTGTTTTTT
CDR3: CASKSLNTGELFF

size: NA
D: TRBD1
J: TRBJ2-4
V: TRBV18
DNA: TGTGCCAGCTCACCCGGGACAGGGGTCCGTGTCATTCAGTACTTC
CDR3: CASSPGTGVRVIQYF

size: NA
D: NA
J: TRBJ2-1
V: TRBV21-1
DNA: TGTGCCAGCAGCAACCCCCGGGACAGGGGGAACAATGAGCAGTTCTTC
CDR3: CASSNPRDRGNNEQFF

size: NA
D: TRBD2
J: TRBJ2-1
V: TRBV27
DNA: TGTGCCAGCAGTTTGCTAGCGGGAAGCTCCTACAATGAGCAGTTCTTC
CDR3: CASSLLAGSSYNEQFF

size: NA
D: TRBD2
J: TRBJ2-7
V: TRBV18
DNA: TGTGCCAGCTCACCACGTCCGGCGGGAGTCTACGAGCAGTACTTC
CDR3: CASSPRPAGVYEQYF

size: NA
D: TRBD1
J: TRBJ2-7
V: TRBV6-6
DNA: TGTGCCAGCAGTTACTCGGGACAGGGCTACGAGCAGTACTTC
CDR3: CASSYSGQGYEQYF

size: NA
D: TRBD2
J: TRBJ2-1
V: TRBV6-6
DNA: TGTGCCACCAGAGCGGGAGCCTACAATGAGCAGTTCTTC
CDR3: CATRAGAYNEQFF

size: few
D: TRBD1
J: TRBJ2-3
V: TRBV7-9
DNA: TGTGCCAGCAGCTTGCGGGACAGGTCCACAGATACGCAGTATTTT
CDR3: CASSLRDRSTDTQYF

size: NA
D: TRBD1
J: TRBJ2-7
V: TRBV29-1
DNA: TGCAGCGTAGCCCGGGACAGGGCCCACCCCTACGAGCAGTACTTC
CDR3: CSVARDRAHPYEQYF

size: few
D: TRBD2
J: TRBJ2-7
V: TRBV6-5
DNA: TGTGCCAGCAGCCAGCGGGAGGGCTCCTACGAGCAGTACTTC
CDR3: CASSQREGSYEQYF

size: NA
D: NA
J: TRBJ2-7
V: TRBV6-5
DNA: TGTGCCAGCCCGCTCCAGAGGAGCTCCTACGAGCAGTACTTC
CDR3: CASPLQRSSYEQYF

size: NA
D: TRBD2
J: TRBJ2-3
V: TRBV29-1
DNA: TGCAGCGTAACTCCGGCGTTAGCGGGACCAGATACGCAGTATTTT
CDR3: CSVTPALAGPDTQYF

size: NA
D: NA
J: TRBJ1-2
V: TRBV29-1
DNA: TGCAGCGTCGGGGGGCTAGGTGGCTACACCTTC
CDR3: CSVGGLGGYTF

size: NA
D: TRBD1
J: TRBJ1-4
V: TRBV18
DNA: TGTGCCAGCTCACCGGGGCAGGGGGCGCTGGATGAAAAACTGTTTTTT
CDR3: CASSPGQGALDEKLFF

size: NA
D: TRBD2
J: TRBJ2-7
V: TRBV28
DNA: TGTGCCACCGACGAACTAGCGGGAGTACACGAGCAGTACTTC
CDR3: CATDELAGVHEQYF

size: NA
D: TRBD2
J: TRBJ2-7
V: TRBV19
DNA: TGTGCCAGTAGTATAGATCTTCGAGCGGGAGTCGAGCAGTACTTC
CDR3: CASSIDLRAGVEQYF

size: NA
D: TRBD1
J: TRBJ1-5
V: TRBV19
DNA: TGTGCCAGTAGTAGGGCCGAGACAGGGCATTGGGAGCCCCAGCATTTT
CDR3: CASSRAETGHWEPQHF

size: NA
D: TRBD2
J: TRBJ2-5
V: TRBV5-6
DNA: TGTGCCAGCAGCTCCGGGACTAGCGGAACCCGGGTCGAGACCCAGTACTTC
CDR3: CASSSGTSGTRVETQYF

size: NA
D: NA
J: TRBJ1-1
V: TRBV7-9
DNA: TGTGCCAGCAGCTTAAGTTCGGGGGGCGACACTGAAGCTTTCTTT
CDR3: CASSLSSGGDTEAFF

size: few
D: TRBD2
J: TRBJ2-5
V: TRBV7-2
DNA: TGTGCCAGCAAGCTAGCGGGAGAGGAGACCCAGTACTTC
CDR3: CASKLAGEETQYF

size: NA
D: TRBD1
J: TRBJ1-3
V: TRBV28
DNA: TGTGCCAGCAGCCGACCCTGGACAGGGGGCCTCTCTGGAAACACCATATATTTT
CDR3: CASSRPWTGGLSGNTIYF

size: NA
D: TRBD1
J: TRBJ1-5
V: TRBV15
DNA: TGTGCCACCAGCAGACCTGACAGGGAACGCAATCAGCCCCAGCATTTT
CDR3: CATSRPDRERNQPQHF

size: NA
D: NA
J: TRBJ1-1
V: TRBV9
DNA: TGTGCCAGCAGCGTCGGGGGACGGACTGAAGCTTTCTTT
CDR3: CASSVGGRTEAFF

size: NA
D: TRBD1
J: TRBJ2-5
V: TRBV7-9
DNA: TGTGCCAGCAGCCCCCTGGACAGGGCGGCAGAGACCCAGTACTTC
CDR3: CASSPLDRAAETQYF

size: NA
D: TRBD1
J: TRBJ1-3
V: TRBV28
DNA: TGTGCCAGCAGTTTAACAGGGGATATTCGGCGTGGAAACACCATATATTTT
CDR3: CASSLTGDIRRGNTIYF

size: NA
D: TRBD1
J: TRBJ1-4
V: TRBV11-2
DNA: TGTGCCAGCAGCTTGTGGGACAGAGAAAAACTGTTTTTT
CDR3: CASSLWDREKLFF

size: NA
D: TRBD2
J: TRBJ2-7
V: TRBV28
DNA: TGTGCCAGCAGCGTACTAGCGGGAGGCTACGAGCAGTACTTC
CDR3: CASSVLAGGYEQYF

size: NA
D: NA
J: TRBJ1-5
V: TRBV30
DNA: TGTGCCTGGAGTGTGGGCAGGTGGGGGGAGCCCCAGCATTTT
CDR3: CAWSVGRWGEPQHF

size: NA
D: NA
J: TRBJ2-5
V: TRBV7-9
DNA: TGTGCCAGCAGCTTAAGGGGAGGTCCGACCCAGTACTTC
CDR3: CASSLRGGPTQYF

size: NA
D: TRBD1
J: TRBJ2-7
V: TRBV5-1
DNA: TGCGCCAGCAGCTTAAGGACAGGGGGTGACGAGCAGTACTTC
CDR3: CASSLRTGGDEQYF